Below are 20 T cell receptor beta chains sequenced from a single sample in a study of T cell repertoires in cytomegalovirus infection. MiXCR, run by TCRdb on the reads, gives a single entry per CDR3 protein. The sample holds about 97,000 distinct CDR3 sequences; approximately 15% are singletons and the top ten take approximately 7.6%. Sequenced: PBMCs. The receptors were gathered from a human donor in good health (CMV status not recorded). Some clones in this sample may be carry-over from other donors' samples.

This clonotype showed up many times. This chain connects TRBV7-3 to TRBJ2-3; D may be TRBD1 or TRBD2 (5 bases each). V was pared by 5 bases and J by 2 bases, with 17 bases between. From germline, CDR1 is SGHTA and CDR2 FQGTGA. The CDR3 has 16 residues. CDR3 coding DNA: TGTGCCAGCAGCCTATCGGGACCTAGCCTCACAGATACGCAGTATTTT. This encodes CASSLSGPSLTDTQYF.

The chain has TRBV12-3 or TRBV12-4 and TRBJ2-3, with 11 bases matching TRBD2. This CDR3 contains 15 residues. V gave up 6 bases and J gave up 4 bases; unmatched junction bases: 6. The CDR3, as DNA: TGTGCCAGCAGCCCGGGACTAGCGGAGTCAGATACGCAGTATTTT. Amino acids: CASSPGLAESDTQYF.

The chain carries TRBV10-3 and TRBJ2-7; no clear D gene. The CDR3 extends over 14 amino acids. Trimming left V 4 bases short and J 1 base short, with 11 bases between. Germline V gene sequence: CDR1 ENHRY, CDR2 SYGVKD. In nucleotides, the CDR3 is TGTGCCATCAGTGCGTTGCCAGAGTCCTACGAGCAGTACTTC. Translation gives CAISALPESYEQYF.

This clonotype was detected a few times. The V gene is TRBV3-1, the J gene TRBJ1-5; no reliable D call. The germline gives CDR1 LGHDT, CDR2 YNNKEL (reference sequence). Trimming left V 0 bases short and J 4 bases short, with 4 bases between. This CDR3 region has 13 residues. CDR3 DNA sequence: TGTGCCAGCAGCCAAGAGATGAATCAGCCCCAGCATTTT. Protein: CASSQEMNQPQHF. Supplemented by reference TRBV3-1 and TRBJ1-5, the full variable domain reads DTAVSQTPKYLVTQMGNDKSIKCEQNLGHDTMYWYKQDSKKFLKIMFSYNNKELIINETVPNRFSPKSPDKAHLNLHINSLELGDSAVYFCASSQEMNQPQHFGDGTRLSIL.

The chain employs TRBV20-1 and TRBJ2-7; 9 bases are shared with TRBD2. The CDR3 runs to 14 residues. CDR1 DFQATT and CDR2 SNEGSKA come from the germline V gene (reference sequence). After removal of 7 bases from V and 1 base from J, the junction contained 8 bases not matched to a gene. CDR3: CSGNGRGGSYEQYF. CDR3 DNA: TGCAGTGGTAACGGGCGGGGGGGATCCTACGAGCAGTACTTC.

This clonotype was seen repeatedly, ten times or more. The DNA of the CDR3 is TGCAGTGCTAGAGATAGGGTTGTCGGGACAGATACGCAGTATTTT. It codes for CSARDRVVGTDTQYF. The chain couples TRBV20-1 to TRBJ2-3; D ambiguous. The CDR3 extends over 15 amino acids. Germline assignment: CDR1 DFQATT and CDR2 SNEGSKA (reference sequence). Trimming removed 0 bases at V and 3 bases at J, with 13 bases between.

At least ten counts were recorded for this clonotype. The chain is built from TRBV7-6 and TRBJ1-1; 7 nucleotides align to TRBD1. V shed 2 bases and J 0 bases; nucleotides not matched to a gene: 3. Germline V gene sequence: CDR1 SGHVS, CDR2 FNYEAQ. The CDR3 contains 15 residues. The CDR3 is CASSLRTGLNTEAFF. In DNA, the CDR3 is TGTGCCAGCAGCTTAAGGACAGGCCTGAACACTGAAGCTTTCTTT.

This chain joins TRBV5-4 and TRBJ2-3; D may be TRBD1 or TRBD2 (5 bases each). From germline, CDR1 is SGHNT and CDR2 YYREEE (reference sequence). With 5 bases removed from V and 4 bases from J, the gap between germline ends came to 17 bases. The CDR3 loop spans 15 amino acids. Written as DNA, the CDR3 is TGTGCCAGCAGAGGTACCGGGACCACTCCAGATACGCAGTATTTT. Protein product: CASRGTGTTPDTQYF. The entire variable domain, with the rest obtained from reference TRBV5-4 and TRBJ2-3, is as follows: ETGVTQSPTHLIKTRGQQVTLRCSSQSGHNTVSWYQQALGQGPQFIFQYYREEENGRGNFPPRFSGLQFPNYSSELNVNALELDDSALYLCASRGTGTTPDTQYFGPGTRLTVL.

This clonotype was recorded a few times. The V call is TRBV19, the J call TRBJ2-7; D remains ambiguous. This CDR3 region has 13 residues. V lost 4 bases, J lost 0 bases, and 7 bases lay in between. Germline V lookup: CDR1 LNHDA, CDR2 SQIVND (reference sequence). The CDR3 protein is CASSTGNSYEQYF. The CDR3 coding sequence is TGTGCCAGTAGTACGGGCAACTCCTACGAGCAGTACTTC.

This clonotype was observed a handful of times. V usage is TRBV18 and J usage is TRBJ2-1; D uncertain. Germline V gene data show CDR1 as KGHSH and CDR2 as LQKENI. CDR3 size: 15 residues. V dropped 1 base and J dropped 2 bases, with 9 bases sitting between them. CDR3 nucleotides: TGTGCCAGCTCACCACAGGATGGGGCCTACAATGAGCAGTTCTTC. Translation gives CASSPQDGAYNEQFF.

The chain combines TRBV11-3 with TRBJ1-1; D remains unclear. Between the trimmed V and J ends, which lost 3 bases and 2 bases, there was a span of 10 bases. The CDR3 runs 14 residues. Germline V CDR1 and CDR2: SGHNT, YENEEA. CDR3 region: CASSFWRANTEAFF. The CDR3 coding sequence is TGTGCCAGCAGCTTCTGGCGGGCAAACACTGAAGCTTTCTTT.

This clonotype was recorded a few times. V gene TRBV6-2 or TRBV6-3 combines with J gene TRBJ2-1, with 12 bases identical to TRBD2. V was pared by 5 bases and J by 9 bases, with 8 bases of the junction left unmatched. This CDR3 is built from 15 residues. The germline CDR1 and CDR2 sequences are MNHEY and SVGEGT. The CDR3 DNA follows: TGTGCCAGCAGTGAGCCTAGCGGGGGGGTTGTTGAGCAGTTCTTC. Its translation is CASSEPSGGVVEQFF.

This clonotype appeared a few times. The V gene is TRBV14, the J gene TRBJ1-1, with 7 bases lining up with TRBD1. Germline-derived CDR1 and CDR2 are SGHDN and FVKESK. The CDR3 is made up of 14 amino acids. V was pared by 5 bases and J by 3 bases, with 6 bases of the junction left unmatched. CDR3 protein: CASSSRTGYTEAFF. Here the CDR3 DNA reads TGTGCCAGCAGCTCCCGGACAGGATACACTGAAGCTTTCTTT.

On this clonotype itself: Relative to the germline gene, one junction end is altered; a read error may explain this. The chain uses TRBV3-1 and TRBJ2-1; 10 nucleotides match TRBD2. The CDR3 consists of 17 residues. Germline values: CDR1 LGHDT, CDR2 YNNKEL (reference sequence). In DNA, the CDR3 is TGTGCCAGCAGCAAAGATGGAGTAGCGGGGGGCCTCAATGAGCAGTTCTTC. This translates into CASSKDGVAGGLNEQFF.

The rearrangement links TRBV5-6 to TRBJ2-3, with a tentative D call TRBD2 (5 bases). Germline CDR1 and CDR2: SGHDT and YYEEEE. V lost 1 base to trimming and J lost 3 bases, with 21 bases between them. The CDR3 totals 18 residues. CDR3 nucleotides: TGTGCCAGCAGCTTGCCCTTAGGGAGCCGAGCGTATACAGATACGCAGTATTTT. Translation gives CASSLPLGSRAYTDTQYF.

This clonotype has at least ten counts. The J gene is TRBJ1-2, the V gene TRBV12-3 or TRBV12-4; TRBD1 is a possible D gene (5 bases). The CDR3 contains 14 residues. Trimming pared 3 bases from V and 4 bases from J, leaving 12 bases between. The DNA of the CDR3 is TGTGCCAGCAGTTTCGGGGGTTCGAGCTATGGCTACACCTTC. Residues: CASSFGGSSYGYTF.

This chain links TRBV7-9 with TRBJ2-2; D is unresolved. Between the trimmed V and J ends, which lost 6 bases and 3 bases, there was a span of 5 bases. Germline V gives CDR1 SEHNR, CDR2 FQNEAQ (reference sequence). The CDR3 has 12 residues. CDR3 amino acids: CASSRDTGELFF. CDR3 nucleotide sequence: TGTGCCAGCAGTCGCGACACCGGGGAGCTGTTTTTT.

This clonotype came up many times. This chain connects TRBV7-2 to TRBJ1-2; 12 nucleotides match TRBD1. V lost 5 bases to trimming and J lost 7 bases; unmatched junction nucleotides: 5. Germline V CDR1 and CDR2: SGHTA, FQGNSA. The CDR3 totals 14 residues. The CDR3, as DNA: TGTGCCAGCAGCCCAGGGACAGGGGGCCTTGGCTACACCTTC. This translates into CASSPGTGGLGYTF.

The chain has TRBV19 and TRBJ2-7; 7 bases line up with TRBD2. After removal of 6 bases from V and 3 bases from J, the junction contained 5 bases not matched to a gene. CDR1 is LNHDA, CDR2 SQIVND, per germline (reference sequence). The CDR3 covers 13 residues. The CDR3 DNA sequence: TGTGCCAGTAGCCAGGGACTACACTACGAGCAGTACTTC. Amino acid sequence: CASSQGLHYEQYF. Complete variable domain (other parts from reference TRBV19 and TRBJ2-7): DGGITQSPKYLFRKEGQNVTLSCEQNLNHDAMYWYRQDPGQGLRLIYYSQIVNDFQKGDIAEGYSVSREKKESFPLTVTSAQKNPTAFYLCASSQGLHYEQYFGPGTRLTVT.

This chain uses TRBV5-1 with TRBJ1-3, with 8 bases matching TRBD1. Germline V gene sequence: CDR1 SGHRS, CDR2 YFSETQ. With 5 bases clipped from V and 1 base from J, the junction kept 8 bases outside the gene matches. This CDR3 contains 16 residues. This CDR3 reads CASRQGQGLSGNTIYF. DNA of the CDR3: TGCGCCAGCAGACAAGGACAGGGCCTATCTGGAAACACCATATATTTT.